A selection of T cell receptor beta chains follows, all from one sample in a study of blood T cells in healthy people across ages. TCRdb redid the calling of the 5' RACE reads with MiXCR, one entry per CDR3 protein. This table holds hundreds of thousands of distinct CDR3 sequences, approximately 40% found once. Sequenced input: blood. The receptors derive from a man aged 80 or over in good health. The CDR3 runs from the conserved cysteine through the conserved F or W. Each record gives: V gene, clone size, J gene, D gene, CDR3 length, CDR3 protein, CDR3 DNA. A D gene is named only where the DNA matches it firmly. For some rows the clone size is stated as once, few or many, or as a class when expanded; others skip it.

>TRBV7-7|.|TRBJ2-1|.|15
CASSLGLDTRSEQFF
TGTGCTAGCAGCTTAGGTTTGGACACAAGGAGTGAGCAGTTCTTC
>TRBV24-1|.|TRBJ2-1|TRBD1|17
CATSDYGQGRYQETQFF
TGTGCCACCAGTGACTACGGACAGGGCCGGTACCAAGAGACCCAGTTCTTC
>TRBV5-1|.|TRBJ2-1|TRBD2|16
CASSLVRGGTYNKQFF
TGCGCCAGCAGCTTGGTACGGGGGGGGACCTACAATAAGCAGTTCTTC
>TRBV7-2|few|TRBJ1-2|.|13
CASSLAGVYGYTF
TGTGCCAGCAGCTTAGCAGGGGTCTATGGCTACACCTTC
>TRBV29-1|many|TRBJ2-1|TRBD1|16
CSVEGADRVRNNEQFF
TGCAGCGTTGAAGGGGCGGACAGGGTTAGGAACAATGAGCAGTTCTTC
>TRBV25-1|few|TRBJ2-7|TRBD1|14
CASSELAGGDEQYF
TGTGCCAGCAGTGAATTGGCAGGGGGCGACGAGCAGTACTTC
>TRBV5-1|once|TRBJ2-3|.|16
CASSLVPGGGTDTQYF
TGCGCCAGCAGCTTGGTTCCAGGTGGGGGCACAGATACGCAGTATTTT
>TRBV10-1|.|TRBJ2-7|TRBD1|16
CASRTARDRGFYEQYF
TGCGCCAGCAGAACAGCCCGGGACAGGGGTTTCTACGAGCAGTACTTC
>TRBV27|.|TRBJ2-5|.|15
CASIKGGDGYNEQYF
TGTGCCAGCATCAAGGGGGGCGATGGCTACAATGAGCAGTACTTC
>TRBV4-1|many|TRBJ2-7|.|15
CASSQGAGVGYEQYF
TGCGCCAGCAGCCAAGGAGCAGGGGTGGGATACGAGCAGTACTTC
>TRBV5-1|.|TRBJ2-5|.|12
CASKRDQETQYF
TGCGCCAGCAAGCGGGACCAAGAGACCCAGTACTTC
>TRBV10-3|.|TRBJ2-1|.|13
CAIRDLVQETQFF
TGTGCCATCAGGGACCTCGTCCAAGAGACCCAGTTCTTC
>TRBV6-2/TRBV6-3|few|TRBJ2-7|TRBD1|16
CASSYSSGTGPVEQYF
TGTGCCAGCAGTTACTCCTCCGGGACAGGGCCGGTCGAGCAGTACTTC
>TRBV29-1|many|TRBJ2-3|.|15
CSIRGRSQGGDTQYF
TGCAGCATACGAGGCAGGTCTCAGGGGGGAGATACGCAGTATTTT
>TRBV7-8|.|TRBJ1-2|.|13
CASSVAASYGYTF
TGTGCCAGCAGCGTAGCGGCCAGCTATGGCTACACCTTC
>TRBV7-6|once|TRBJ2-1|.|13
CASSLESPYEQFF
TGTGCCAGCAGCTTAGAGTCCCCCTACGAGCAGTTCTTC
>TRBV15|.|TRBJ2-2|TRBD1|12
CATRQGAGELFF
TGTGCCACTAGACAGGGGGCCGGGGAGCTGTTTTTT
>TRBV24-1|many|TRBJ2-3|TRBD1|15
CATSDWGTGTDTQYF
TGTGCCACCAGTGATTGGGGGACAGGCACAGATACGCAGTATTTT
>TRBV7-9|few|TRBJ2-7|TRBD1|14
CASSLDQGAYEQYF
TGTGCCAGCAGCTTAGATCAGGGGGCCTACGAGCAGTACTTC
>TRBV29-1|many|TRBJ2-1|TRBD2|17
CSVEGGTSGGSYNEQFF
TGCAGCGTTGAAGGGGGGACTAGCGGAGGCTCCTACAATGAGCAGTTCTTC
>TRBV6-2/TRBV6-3|.|TRBJ2-1|.|11
CASMVYNEQFF
TGTGCCAGCATGGTTTACAATGAGCAGTTCTTC
>TRBV20-1|.|TRBJ2-7|.|14
CSAKGENAGSAQYF
TGCAGTGCTAAAGGCGAGAACGCAGGGAGTGCGCAGTACTTC
>TRBV20-1|.|TRBJ2-7|TRBD1|15
CSARTGTGTIGEQYF
TGCAGTGCTAGGACCGGGACAGGGACCATTGGCGAGCAGTACTTC
>TRBV20-1|.|TRBJ2-7|TRBD2|13
CSAPTSGNDEQYF
TGCAGTGCCCCGACTAGCGGGAACGACGAGCAGTACTTC
>TRBV4-3|.|TRBJ2-3|TRBD2|15
CASSQEQTSSWSQYF
TGCGCCAGCAGCCAAGAACAGACTAGCTCTTGGTCGCAGTATTTT
>TRBV12-3/TRBV12-4|many|TRBJ2-7|TRBD2|14
CASSLGGGVYEQYF
TGTGCCAGCAGCCTCGGCGGGGGGGTCTACGAGCAGTACTTC